Each of the 19 T cell receptor beta chains below was sequenced from the same sample in a study of Ad26.COV2.S vaccination and SARS-CoV-2 variants. Sample treatment: around 19 received Ad26.COV2.S at low or high dose, single or two shots; several received placebo; per-sample allocation not given. Vaccine and placebo recipients were sampled on day 63 after the first injection. The assay was immunoSEQ multiplex PCR, and TCRdb's table has in-frame clones only and misses some. The data hold about 480,000 clones, with roughly 89% observed a single time. Sequenced here: peripheral blood, sampled in a trial of Ad26.COV2.S vaccine versus placebo. The receptors derive from a person aged 18-60 years who received the Ad26.COV2.S COVID-19 vaccine or a placebo.

The chain has TRBV3-1 (or the pseudogene TRBV3-2) and TRBJ2-7; D is ambiguous. This CDR3 has 14 residues. Germline CDR1 is LGHDT and CDR2 is YNNKEL (reference sequence). V was cut by 1 base and J by 6 bases, with 13 bases left in between. The chain's CDR3 is CASSQVANGGEQYF. CDR3 coding DNA: TGTGCCAGCAGCCAAGTCGCCAACGGCGGCGAGCAGTACTTC.

CDR3 residues: CASSARQGPPLDEKLFF. For the CDR3, the DNA is TGTGCCAGCAGCGCCAGACAGGGGCCTCCCCTCGATGAAAAACTGTTTTTT. The rearrangement links TRBV5-4 to TRBJ1-4; 8 bases are shared with TRBD1. This CDR3 is built from 17 residues. CDR1 and CDR2 (germline): SGHNT, YYREEE (reference sequence). V was pared by 4 bases and J by 6 bases, with 14 bases of the junction left unmatched. Filled out from reference TRBV5-4 and TRBJ1-4, the complete variable domain reads ETGVTQSPTHLIKTRGQQVTLRCSSQSGHNTVSWYQQALGQGPQFIFQYYREEENGRGNFPPRFSGLQFPNYSSELNVNALELDDSALYLCASSARQGPPLDEKLFFGSGTQLSVL.

The chain recombines TRBV5-6 with TRBJ2-2, with a tentative D call TRBD2 (5 bases). CDR3 length: 14 amino acids. V was shortened by 3 bases and J by 0 bases, with 6 bases between the two germline ends. Germline V gene sequence: CDR1 SGHDT, CDR2 YYEEEE. As DNA, the CDR3 is TGTGCCAGCAGCTGGAGGACGAACACCGGGGAGCTGTTTTTT. Translation: CASSWRTNTGELFF.

The genes are TRBV5-1 and TRBJ2-5; maybe TRBD2 (7 bases). V dropped 4 bases and J dropped 4 bases, with 14 bases sitting between them. There are 14 residues in the CDR3. Per germline, CDR1 SGHRS and CDR2 YFSETQ. CDR3 nucleotides: TGCGCCAGCAGCCCCGGGGGGCCCGGAGAGACCCAGTACTTC. It is translated as CASSPGGPGETQYF.

The chain carries TRBV6-1 and TRBJ1-6, with 12 bases lining up with TRBD1. The CDR3 covers 16 residues. The V gene's germline CDR1 is MNHNS and CDR2 SASEGT. V trimming: 4 bases; J trimming: 5 bases; junction bases outside the gene matches: 3. The CDR3 nucleotides are TGTGCCAGCAGTGTTGGGACAGGGGGCCATAATTCACCCCTCCACTTT. Protein sequence: CASSVGTGGHNSPLHF.

This rearrangement joins TRBV18 to TRBJ1-1; no definite D call. CDR3 length: 15 amino acids. V was trimmed by 5 bases and J by 1 base, leaving 14 bases between them. The V gene's germline CDR1 is KGHSH and CDR2 LQKENI. The CDR3 loop is CASSFSSRGNTEAFF. CDR3 nucleotides: TGTGCCAGCTCATTTAGTAGCCGGGGGAACACTGAAGCTTTCTTT.

This clone was seen only once. V usage is TRBV27 and J usage is TRBJ1-2, with 7 bases identical to TRBD1. Germline-derived CDR1 and CDR2 are MNHEY and SMNVEV (reference sequence). This CDR3 contains 13 residues. Trimming took 6 bases from V and 2 from J; bases not matched to a gene: 3. The CDR3 DNA sequence: TGTGCCAGCAGGGGACAGTTAAACTATGGCTACACCTTC. Translated, it gives CASRGQLNYGYTF.

The rearrangement links TRBV5-5 to TRBJ1-1, with D unresolved. CDR1 is SGHKS and CDR2 is YYEKEE in the germline V gene (reference sequence). Trimming took off 4 bases at V and 4 bases at J, with 14 bases between the two ends. The CDR3 is made up of 14 amino acids. The DNA for the CDR3 is TGTGCCAGCAGCCGCGGAGGGTTGGGCACTGAAGCTTTCTTT. As protein: CASSRGGLGTEAFF.

V gene TRBV7-2 combines with J gene TRBJ2-7; TRBD1 matches at 7 bases. The CDR3 is 15 amino acids. Germline values: CDR1 SGHTA, CDR2 FQGNSA. With V trimmed by 3 bases and J by 6 bases, 11 bases remained unmatched. The CDR3 DNA is TGTGCCAGCAGCTTTAAGGGGGCGGCCGTGAGCGAGCAGTACTTC. Amino acids: CASSFKGAAVSEQYF.

The V gene is TRBV6-5, the J gene TRBJ1-1, with D uncertain. With 4 bases removed from V and 1 base from J, the gap between germline ends came to 4 bases. The CDR3 totals 12 residues. Germline V gene lookup returns CDR1 MNHEY and CDR2 SVGAGI. For the CDR3, the DNA is TGTGCCAGCAGTTCTGGGAACACTGAAGCTTTCTTT. It encodes CASSSGNTEAFF.

This clone was found once. The chain uses TRBV3-1 (or the pseudogene TRBV3-2) and TRBJ1-5, with unresolved D. Trimming stripped 1 base from V and 9 bases from J, with 10 bases between. CDR1 is LGHDT, CDR2 YNNKEL, per germline (reference sequence). The CDR3 runs to 13 residues. CDR3 sequence reads: CASSQGLGGPQHF. CDR3 bases: TGTGCCAGCAGCCAAGGTTTAGGTGGGCCCCAGCATTTT.

J is TRBJ1-2 and V is TRBV27, with a tentative D call TRBD1 (5 bases). The germline V and J ends were trimmed by 0 bases and 2 bases, with 10 bases remaining between them. Germline lookup yields CDR1 MNHEY and CDR2 SMNVEV (reference sequence). The CDR3 is made up of 15 amino acids. CDR3 protein: CASSLSFGGNYGYTF. CDR3 bases: TGTGCCAGCAGTTTATCGTTTGGGGGGAACTATGGCTACACCTTC.

The table lists this clone with a few counts. J is TRBJ1-6 and V is TRBV6-6; weak D call: TRBD1 (5 bases). V lost 5 bases and J 9 bases, leaving 14 bases between the germline ends. CDR3 size: 14 residues. In germline, CDR1 is MNHNY, CDR2 SVGAGI (reference sequence). The CDR3 protein is CASSHGAKGSPLHF. CDR3 coding DNA: TGTGCCAGCAGTCACGGGGCCAAAGGTTCACCCCTCCACTTT.

The V call is TRBV30, the J call TRBJ2-5, with TRBD1 as a possible D gene (7 bases). The V gene lost 2 bases and the J gene lost 6 bases, with 25 bases spanning the gap. The germline CDR1 and CDR2 sequences are GTSNPN and SVGIG (reference sequence). The CDR3 runs 17 residues. CDR3 protein: CAWSSQGQGGAVKTQYF. DNA of the CDR3: TGTGCCTGGAGTTCCCAGGGTCAGGGGGGTGCAGTTAAGACCCAGTACTTC.

This chain joins TRBV6-5 and TRBJ1-4; 9 bases are shared with TRBD1. J gave up 7 bases and V 4 bases, and 10 bases lay outside the gene matches. Germline V gives CDR1 MNHEY, CDR2 SVGAGI. The length of the CDR3 is 16 residues. The CDR3 sequence is CASSWASGTGSEKLFF. As DNA, the CDR3 is TGTGCCAGCAGTTGGGCCTCCGGGACAGGGAGTGAAAAACTGTTTTTT.

The CDR3 bases are TGTGCCAGTACCTGGCTAGCGGGAGGGGGTACAGATACGCAGTATTTT. Its translation is CASTWLAGGGTDTQYF. The rearrangement links TRBV19 to TRBJ2-3, with TRBD2 identical over 12 bases. J lost 3 bases, V lost 7 bases, and 8 bases had no gene match. Germline V lookup: CDR1 LNHDA, CDR2 SQIVND (reference sequence). The CDR3 loop spans 16 amino acids.

The V and J genes are TRBV19 and TRBJ1-5; 9 positions agree with TRBD1. V shed 4 bases and J 2 bases; nucleotides not matched to a gene: 15. Germline V gene sequence: CDR1 LNHDA, CDR2 SQIVND (reference sequence). CDR3 size: 19 residues. The CDR3 here is CASSTPPGTGSPRNQPQHF. The DNA of the CDR3 is TGTGCCAGTAGTACACCTCCCGGGACAGGGAGCCCACGCAATCAGCCCCAGCATTTT.

To note about this clone: Other DNA sequences in this sample translate to the same CDR3. The chain links TRBV6-4 to TRBJ1-1, with D unresolved. There are 13 residues in the CDR3. The V and J ends lost 4 bases and 1 base respectively, with 7 bases between them. The germline V gene encodes CDR1 MRHNA and CDR2 SNTAGT. The CDR3 protein is CASSVERNTEAFF. CDR3 DNA sequence: TGTGCCAGCAGTGTTGAACGGAACACTGAAGCTTTCTTT.

V is TRBV19 and J is TRBJ2-4; either TRBD1 or TRBD2 may supply D (5 bases each). The CDR3 loop spans 16 amino acids. Trimming cost V 6 bases and J 5 bases, with 20 bases left between them. Germline CDR1 reads LNHDA; CDR2 reads SQIVND (reference sequence). CDR3 nucleotide sequence: TGTGCCAGTAGGCCACCGGGACGTCGACGCCAAAACATTCAGTACTTC. Protein: CASRPPGRRRQNIQYF.